This T cell receptor (beta chain) derives from a study of blood T cell repertoires in COVID-19. Study-wide context: There were acute and convalescent COVID-19 samples, and they came from the United States, Italy and Spain.

Per the original data handling: Counts of nucleated cells, estimated from reference gene primer amplification, were obtained. Only in-frame clones appear in the TCRdb table, and some are missing; sequencing was by immunoSEQ multiplex PCR. V and J calls and clone size are as listed in that table; D and trimming were resolved from the DNA. Here the sample spans 140,000 to 150,000 clones, 75% to 90% being singletons. This CDR3 has 15 residues. Trimming took 4 bases from V and 7 from J, leaving 20 bases between them. The germline V gene encodes CDR1 SGHDT and CDR2 YYEEEE. Each participant's cohort was designated according to participant-reported clinical history. Either two negative PCRs, clearance, or symptom resolution qualified Cohort 3 donors as recovered.

Sequenced material: PBMCs or T cells enriched from blood (not recorded which). This TCR was recovered from a man in his sixties who had recovered from COVID-19. This chain connects TRBV5-6 to TRBJ1-2, with D unresolved. The CDR3 DNA is TGTGCCAGCAGCCGCCGTCAGTCGGGTAGAGGTGGCTACACCTTC. It translates to CASSRRQSGRGGYTF. Filled out from reference TRBV5-6 and TRBJ1-2, the complete variable domain reads DAGVTQSPTHLIKTRGQQVTLRCSPKSGHDTVSWYQQALGQGPQFIFQYYEEEERQRGNFPDRFSGHQFPNYSSELNVNALLLGDSALYLCASSRRQSGRGGYTFGSGTRLTVV.